Reported below is one T cell receptor beta chain. Its antigen remains unidentified. Profiling relied on immunoSEQ multiplex PCR, and the TCRdb table lists in-frame clones only, not all of them. The sample holds 150,000 or so clones; about 88% are singletons and the top ten take about 5%. This specimen belongs to a study of T cell responses to AZD1222 COVID-19 vaccine. Study conclusions and caveats: The peak T cell response came first, and repertoires were sampled only after it.

The V segment lost 7 bases and the J segment 4 bases; nucleotides outside the gene matches: 10. CDR1 and CDR2 (germline): WSHSY, SAAADI. The CDR3 is 15 amino acids. The TCR sequence derives from an adult in good health. Sequenced here: peripheral blood, sampled on day 0 of AZD1222 vaccination. This chain links TRBV10-2 with TRBJ2-1, with 7 nucleotides matching TRBD2. Written as DNA, the CDR3 is TGCGCCAGCAATCTCGGGGACTATCGGTACAATGAGCAGTTCTTC. This sequence encodes CASNLGDYRYNEQFF.